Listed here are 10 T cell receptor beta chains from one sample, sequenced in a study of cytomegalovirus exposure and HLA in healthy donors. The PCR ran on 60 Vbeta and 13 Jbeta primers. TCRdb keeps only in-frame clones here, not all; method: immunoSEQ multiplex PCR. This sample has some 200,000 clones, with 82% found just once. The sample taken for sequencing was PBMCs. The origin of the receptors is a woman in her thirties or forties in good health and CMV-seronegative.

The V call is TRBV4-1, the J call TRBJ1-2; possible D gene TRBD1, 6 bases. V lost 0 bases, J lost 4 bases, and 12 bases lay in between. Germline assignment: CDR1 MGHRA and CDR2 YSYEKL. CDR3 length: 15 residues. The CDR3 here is CASSQDTTGSYGYTF. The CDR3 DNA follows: TGCGCCAGCAGCCAAGATACGACAGGTTCCTATGGCTACACCTTC.

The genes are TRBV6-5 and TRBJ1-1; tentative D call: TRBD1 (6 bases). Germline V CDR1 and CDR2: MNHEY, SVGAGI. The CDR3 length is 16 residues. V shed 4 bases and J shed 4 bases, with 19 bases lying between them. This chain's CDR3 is CASSSEGTGLSTEAFF. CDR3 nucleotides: TGTGCCAGCAGTTCAGAGGGCACAGGGTTGAGCACTGAAGCTTTCTTT.

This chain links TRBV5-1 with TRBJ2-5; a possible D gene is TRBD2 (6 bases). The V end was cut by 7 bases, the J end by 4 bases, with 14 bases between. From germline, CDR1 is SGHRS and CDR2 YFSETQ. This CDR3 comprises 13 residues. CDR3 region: CASGTGVAETQYF. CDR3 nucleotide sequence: TGCGCCAGCGGAACGGGGGTGGCAGAGACCCAGTACTTC.

The CDR3: CASSDGVGFEAFF. The CDR3 coding sequence is TGTGCCAGCAGTGACGGGGTAGGGTTTGAAGCTTTCTTT. The chain has TRBV25-1 and TRBJ1-1, with D unresolved. In germline, CDR1 is MGHDK, CDR2 SYGVNS. V lost 3 bases, J lost 7 bases, and 12 bases lay in between. The CDR3 runs to 13 residues.

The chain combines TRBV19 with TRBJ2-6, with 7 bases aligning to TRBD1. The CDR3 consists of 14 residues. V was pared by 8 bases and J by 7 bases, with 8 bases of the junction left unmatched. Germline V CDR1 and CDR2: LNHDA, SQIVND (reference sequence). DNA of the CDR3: TGTGCCAGTGGGTACAGGGGCTCCGCCAACGTCCTGACTTTC. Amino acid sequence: CASGYRGSANVLTF.

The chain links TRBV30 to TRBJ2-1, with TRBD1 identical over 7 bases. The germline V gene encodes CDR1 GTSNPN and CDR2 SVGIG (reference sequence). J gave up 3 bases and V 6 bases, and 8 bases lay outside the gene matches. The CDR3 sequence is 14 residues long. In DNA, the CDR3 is TGTGCCTGCTCGGCAGACAGGGACTACAATGAGCAGTTCTTC. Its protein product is CACSADRDYNEQFF.

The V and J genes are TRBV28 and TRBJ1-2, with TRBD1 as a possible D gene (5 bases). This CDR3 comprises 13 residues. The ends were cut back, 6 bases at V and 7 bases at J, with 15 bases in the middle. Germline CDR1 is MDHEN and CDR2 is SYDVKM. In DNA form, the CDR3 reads TGTGCCAGCAGGATTGGGGGGGTTATTGGCTACACCTTC. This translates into CASRIGGVIGYTF.

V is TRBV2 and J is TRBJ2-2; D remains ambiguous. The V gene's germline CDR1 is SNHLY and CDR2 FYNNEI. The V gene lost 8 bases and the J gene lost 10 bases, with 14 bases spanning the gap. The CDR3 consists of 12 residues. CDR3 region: CASAPLIEELFF. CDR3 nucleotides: TGTGCCAGCGCCCCTCTTATAGAGGAGCTGTTTTTT.

CDR3 bases: TGTGCCAGCTCACCACAAACCCCCCGAGCGGGTAGCACAGATACGCAGTATTTT. Translating it yields CASSPQTPRAGSTDTQYF. The gene calls are TRBV18 and TRBJ2-3, with D perhaps matching TRBD2 (6 bases). The CDR3 extends over 18 amino acids. Deletions cut 1 base from V and 0 bases from J, with 17 bases between. CDR1 is KGHSH, CDR2 LQKENI, per germline.

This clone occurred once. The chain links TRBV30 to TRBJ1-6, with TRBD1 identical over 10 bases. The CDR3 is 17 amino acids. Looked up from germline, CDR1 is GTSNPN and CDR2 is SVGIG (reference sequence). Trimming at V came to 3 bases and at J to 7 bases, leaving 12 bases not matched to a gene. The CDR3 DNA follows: TGTGCCTGGAGCCCCTTACGATCGACAGGGGGCAATTCACCCCTCCACTTT. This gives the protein CAWSPLRSTGGNSPLHF. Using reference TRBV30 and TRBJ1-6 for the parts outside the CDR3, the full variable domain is SQTIHQWPATLVQPVGSPLSLECTVEGTSNPNLYWYRQAAGRGLQLLFYSVGIGQISSEVPQNLSASRPQDRQFILSSKKLLLSDSGFYLCAWSPLRSTGGNSPLHFGNGTRLTVT.